The 27 T cell receptor beta chains in this list originate from one sample, sequenced in a study of glioma-infiltrating T cells after dendritic cell vaccination. Method: immunoSEQ multiplex PCR; TCRdb's copy keeps in-frame clones and lacks some. The sample yields fewer than 110,000 clones, roughly 76% seen once. Here the sequenced sample was blood, taken before dendritic cell vaccination. The origin of the receptors is a human donor with glioblastoma.

The chain links TRBV19 to TRBJ1-2, with a possible D match to TRBD1 (6 bases). Trimming pared 3 bases from V and 7 bases from J, leaving 12 bases between. Germline CDR1 is LNHDA and CDR2 is SQIVND (reference sequence). This CDR3 contains 13 residues. The CDR3 reads CASSIRGGSGYTF. The CDR3 DNA sequence: TGTGCCAGTAGTATTCGGGGGGGCTCTGGCTACACCTTC.

The chain carries TRBV14 and TRBJ2-5; maybe TRBD1 (6 bases). CDR1 and CDR2 from the germline V gene are SGHDN and FVKESK. Trimming stripped 2 bases from V and 2 bases from J, with 9 bases between. CDR3 length equals 14 residues. CDR3 sequence (DNA): TGTGCCAGCAGCCAAATCGGACAGCAAGAGACCCAGTACTTC. Amino acid sequence: CASSQIGQQETQYF.

The chain combines TRBV2 with TRBJ1-5; TRBD1 might be the D (6 bases). The ends were cut back, 7 bases at V and 7 bases at J, with 17 bases in the middle. CDR3 length equals 14 residues. Germline assignment: CDR1 SNHLY and CDR2 FYNNEI. The chain's CDR3 is CASNPTGRGQPQHF. The CDR3 DNA reads TGTGCCAGCAACCCTACAGGGCGGGGGCAGCCCCAGCATTTT. The whole variable domain, filled in from reference TRBV2 and TRBJ1-5, reads EPEVTQTPSHQVTQMGQEVILRCVPISNHLYFYWYRQILGQKVEFLVSFYNNEISEKSEIFDDQFSVERPDGSNFTLKIRSTKLEDSAMYFCASNPTGRGQPQHFGDGTRLSIL.

This clone was found a few times. V usage is TRBV19 and J usage is TRBJ1-3; D is perhaps TRBD1 (6 bases). CDR3 size: 15 residues. The V and J ends lost 5 bases and 0 bases respectively, with 11 bases between them. In germline, CDR1 is LNHDA, CDR2 SQIVND (reference sequence). The DNA for the CDR3 is TGTGCCAGTAGTCCACGGACAGTCTCTGGAAACACCATATATTTT. It specifies CASSPRTVSGNTIYF.

This chain joins TRBV4-1 and TRBJ2-3, with TRBD2 as a possible D gene (6 bases). CDR3 length: 14 amino acids. V was shortened by 6 bases and J by 6 bases, with 16 bases between the two germline ends. CDR1 is MGHRA and CDR2 is YSYEKL in the germline V gene. CDR3 bases: TGCGCCAGCAGGCGGGAAATGGTGAGCGATACGCAGTATTTT. It specifies CASRREMVSDTQYF.

The chain joins TRBV11-2 to TRBJ1-4, with 9 bases fitting TRBD1. Germline CDR1 is SGHAT and CDR2 is FQNNGV. The CDR3 covers 17 residues. With V trimmed by 5 bases and J by 5 bases, 12 bases remained unmatched. The CDR3 spells CASSLTGTGRTNEKLFF. The CDR3 bases are TGTGCCAGCAGCCTAACCGGGACAGGGAGGACCAATGAAAAACTGTTTTTT.

The V call is TRBV6-6, the J call TRBJ1-2, with 7 nucleotides matching TRBD1. The germline gives CDR1 MNHNY, CDR2 SVGAGI (reference sequence). Trimming at V came to 5 bases and at J to 4 bases, leaving 7 bases not matched to a gene. The CDR3 sequence is 14 residues long. The CDR3: CASSHRQGIYGYTF. The CDR3, as DNA: TGTGCCAGCAGTCACCGACAGGGTATCTATGGCTACACCTTC.

The rearrangement joins TRBV11-3 to TRBJ2-3, with D unclear. From germline, CDR1 is SGHNT and CDR2 YENEEA. The CDR3 runs 14 residues. The V gene lost 5 bases and the J gene lost 0 bases, with 9 bases spanning the gap. The DNA of the CDR3 is TGTGCCAGCAGCCTGCGGTTAAGCACAGATACGCAGTATTTT. Translating it yields CASSLRLSTDTQYF.

The V and J genes are TRBV5-1 and TRBJ2-3; a weak D match, TRBD1 (8 bases). Trimming stripped 0 bases from V and 0 bases from J, with 14 bases between. The CDR3 loop spans 17 amino acids. The germline CDR1 and CDR2 sequences are SGHRS and YFSETQ. CDR3 loop: CASSLVDRDYSTDTQYF. The CDR3, as DNA: TGCGCCAGCAGCTTGGTGGACAGGGACTACAGCACAGATACGCAGTATTTT.

CDR3 nucleotide sequence: TGTGCCAGCAGTCCCGATACTTGGAACTATGGCTACACCTTC. Its translation is CASSPDTWNYGYTF. J is TRBJ1-2 and V is TRBV6-5; D ambiguous. V was pared by 5 bases and J by 2 bases, with 12 bases between. Germline V gives CDR1 MNHEY, CDR2 SVGAGI. The CDR3 extends over 14 amino acids.

In DNA, the CDR3 is TGCGCCAGCAGTCGCGCCGTGGACAGTACTAAAGAGACCCAGTACTTC. Translated: CASSRAVDSTKETQYF. V is TRBV10-1 and J is TRBJ2-5, with D possibly TRBD1 on 6 matching bases. Germline V CDR1 and CDR2: WNHNN, SYGVQD (reference sequence). The CDR3 totals 16 residues. Trimming stripped 5 bases from V and 3 bases from J, with 19 bases between.

The V and J genes are TRBV12-5 and TRBJ2-5; D is uncertain. With 2 bases removed from V and 2 bases from J, the gap between germline ends came to 9 bases. The CDR3 is 14 residues long. From germline, CDR1 is LGHNT and CDR2 FRNRAP. CDR3 nucleotide sequence: TGTGCTAGTGGTTTGTCGAGGCTTCAAGAGACCCAGTACTTC. Encoded protein: CASGLSRLQETQYF.

The genes are TRBV4-3 and TRBJ2-3; D is possibly TRBD2 (5 bases). V gave up 0 bases and J gave up 3 bases, with 13 bases separating them. The germline V gene encodes CDR1 LGHNA and CDR2 YSLEER. The length of the CDR3 is 16 residues. The CDR3 loop reads CASSQDGWTGTDTQYF. The CDR3 DNA reads TGCGCCAGCAGCCAAGATGGGTGGACTGGTACAGATACGCAGTATTTT.

This chain links TRBV7-2 with TRBJ2-5; weak D call: TRBD2 (5 bases). V lost 1 base, J lost 4 bases, and 19 bases lay in between. The CDR3 loop spans 17 amino acids. Germline-derived CDR1 and CDR2 are SGHTA and FQGNSA. The CDR3 reads CASSLVLGARGRETQYF. Written as DNA, the CDR3 is TGTGCCAGCAGCTTAGTCCTCGGCGCTAGAGGGAGAGAGACCCAGTACTTC.

The gene calls are TRBV7-9 and TRBJ2-5; 7 bases align to TRBD2. The CDR3 has 13 residues. V gave up 5 bases and J gave up 4 bases; unmatched junction bases: 4. CDR1 is SEHNR and CDR2 is FQNEAQ in the germline V gene (reference sequence). The CDR3 bases are TGTGCCAGCAGCGTGGGGGGGGGAGAGACCCAGTACTTC. Protein product: CASSVGGGETQYF.

The chain joins TRBV25-1 to TRBJ1-6; D unresolved. The V gene's germline CDR1 is MGHDK and CDR2 SYGVNS. This CDR3 contains 16 residues. Trimming took 4 bases from V and 7 from J, leaving 17 bases between them. For the CDR3, the DNA is TGTGCCAGCAGTGTAGAGGAAGCCTCGGGAAATTCACCCCTCCACTTT. This encodes CASSVEEASGNSPLHF.

Only a few counts were recorded for this clone. The chain recombines TRBV6-6 with TRBJ1-6; D is uncertain. This CDR3 is 13 amino acids long. Germline V gene data show CDR1 as MNHNY and CDR2 as SVGAGI (reference sequence). V was trimmed by 4 bases and J by 6 bases, leaving 7 bases between them. In nucleotides, the CDR3 is TGTGCCAGCAGTTCGGGTGGTAATTCACCCCTCCACTTT. Protein sequence: CASSSGGNSPLHF.

The chain couples TRBV4-1 to TRBJ2-7; 7 bases map to TRBD2. Trimming took 3 bases from V and 3 from J; bases not matched to a gene: 11. Germline V lookup: CDR1 MGHRA, CDR2 YSYEKL. The CDR3 length is 16 residues. The chain's CDR3 is CASSQDLTSRNYEQYF. Written as DNA, the CDR3 is TGCGCCAGCAGCCAGGACTTGACTAGCAGGAACTACGAGCAGTACTTC.

This clone showed up just once. V and J are TRBV5-4 and TRBJ2-5, with D maybe TRBD2 (7 bases). Germline V CDR1 and CDR2: SGHNT, YYREEE (reference sequence). The CDR3 is 15 residues long. The germline V and J ends were trimmed by 3 bases and 2 bases, with 14 bases remaining between them. The CDR3 protein is CASSSGGEPQETQYF. CDR3 sequence (DNA): TGTGCCAGCAGCTCGGGGGGCGAACCTCAAGAGACCCAGTACTTC.

V gene TRBV7-6 combines with J gene TRBJ2-7; TRBD1 aligns across 7 bases. The germline gives CDR1 SGHVS, CDR2 FNYEAQ. The CDR3 spans 16 residues. J lost 4 bases, V lost 2 bases, and 11 bases had no gene match. DNA for the CDR3: TGTGCCAGCAGCTTAACCGCAAGGCAGGGGGAGTACGAGCAGTACTTC. Translated: CASSLTARQGEYEQYF.

This clone was seen only a few times. The chain combines TRBV7-6 with TRBJ2-5; 7 bases fit TRBD2. The trim removed 3 bases at V and 4 bases at J, leaving 2 bases unmatched. CDR1 SGHVS and CDR2 FNYEAQ come from the germline V gene. The CDR3 sequence is 13 residues long. The CDR3: CASSLWGGETQYF. CDR3 sequence (DNA): TGTGCCAGCAGCTTGTGGGGGGGAGAGACCCAGTACTTC.

V gene TRBV29-1 combines with J gene TRBJ2-7; 8 bases fit TRBD1. After removal of 4 bases from V and 1 base from J, the junction contained 3 bases not matched to a gene. This CDR3 contains 13 residues. Germline CDR1 is SQVTM and CDR2 is ANQGSEA. The CDR3 spells CSVVTGGSYEQYF. The CDR3, as DNA: TGCAGCGTTGTAACAGGGGGTTCCTACGAGCAGTACTTC.

This clone was found a few times. The V and J genes are TRBV5-1 and TRBJ2-5; no clear D. The CDR3 sequence is 14 residues long. With 0 bases removed from V and 4 bases from J, the gap between germline ends came to 10 bases. Germline V gives CDR1 SGHRS, CDR2 YFSETQ. Here the CDR3 reads CASSLGVVGETQYF. The DNA of the CDR3 is TGCGCCAGCAGCTTGGGAGTAGTTGGAGAGACCCAGTACTTC.

This clone occurred once. This sequence joins TRBV7-9 and TRBJ2-1; TRBD1 might be the D (7 bases). Germline V gives CDR1 SEHNR, CDR2 FQNEAQ (reference sequence). This CDR3 region has 14 residues. V was cut by 1 base and J by 7 bases, with 11 bases left in between. The CDR3 loop is CASSLEAGGNEQFF. DNA of the CDR3: TGTGCCAGCAGCTTAGAAGCAGGGGGGAATGAGCAGTTCTTC.

This sequence joins TRBV4-2 and TRBJ2-5; D is unclear. The CDR3 contains 13 residues. Germline CDR1 and CDR2: LGHNA and YNFKEQ. Trimming cost V 1 base and J 5 bases, with 8 bases left between them. The CDR3, as DNA: TGTGCCAGCAGCCAAGTCCACGGGGAGACCCAGTACTTC. Protein product: CASSQVHGETQYF.

The V and J genes are TRBV28 and TRBJ1-1; D unclear. V gave up 3 bases and J gave up 3 bases, with 11 bases separating them. CDR1 and CDR2 (germline): MDHEN, SYDVKM. The CDR3 runs 14 residues. This CDR3 reads CASSFPGSHTEAFF. CDR3 coding DNA: TGTGCCAGCAGTTTCCCCGGTTCCCACACTGAAGCTTTCTTT.

The chain is built from TRBV5-6 and TRBJ1-1; the match to TRBD1 covers 12 bases. The CDR3 length is 17 residues. V was pared by 0 bases and J by 5 bases, with 8 bases of the junction left unmatched. The germline gives CDR1 SGHDT, CDR2 YYEEEE. The CDR3 is CASSLAVGQGAGTEAFF. The CDR3 DNA reads as TGTGCCAGCAGCTTGGCCGTGGGACAGGGGGCGGGTACTGAAGCTTTCTTT. Using reference TRBV5-6 and TRBJ1-1 for the parts outside the CDR3, the full variable domain is DAGVTQSPTHLIKTRGQQVTLRCSPKSGHDTVSWYQQALGQGPQFIFQYYEEEERQRGNFPDRFSGHQFPNYSSELNVNALLLGDSALYLCASSLAVGQGAGTEAFFGQGTRLTVV.